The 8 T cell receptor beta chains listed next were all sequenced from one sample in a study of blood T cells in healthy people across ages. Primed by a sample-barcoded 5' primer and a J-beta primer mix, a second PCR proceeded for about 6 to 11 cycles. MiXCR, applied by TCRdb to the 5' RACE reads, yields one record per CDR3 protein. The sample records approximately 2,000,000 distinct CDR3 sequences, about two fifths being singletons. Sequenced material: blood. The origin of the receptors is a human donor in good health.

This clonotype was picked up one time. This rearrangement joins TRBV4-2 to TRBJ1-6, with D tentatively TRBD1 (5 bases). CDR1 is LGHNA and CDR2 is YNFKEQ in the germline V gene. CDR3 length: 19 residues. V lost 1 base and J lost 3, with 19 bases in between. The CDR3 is CASSQAPWAGTNYNSPLHF. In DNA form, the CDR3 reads TGTGCCAGCAGCCAAGCCCCGTGGGCAGGGACGAACTATAATTCACCCCTCCACTTT.

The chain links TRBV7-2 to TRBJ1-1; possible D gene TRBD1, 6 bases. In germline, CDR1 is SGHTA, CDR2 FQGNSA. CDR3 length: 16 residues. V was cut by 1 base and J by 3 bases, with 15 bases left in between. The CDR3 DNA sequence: TGTGCCAGCAGCTTAGTATTAGGGGGTGGGGACACTGAAGCTTTCTTT. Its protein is CASSLVLGGGDTEAFF.

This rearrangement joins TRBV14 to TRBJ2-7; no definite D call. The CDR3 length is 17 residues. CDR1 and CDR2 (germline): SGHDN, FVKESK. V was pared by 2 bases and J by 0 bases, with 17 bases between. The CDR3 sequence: CASSQFPHGASSYEQYF. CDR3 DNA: TGTGCCAGCAGCCAATTTCCTCACGGCGCGAGCTCCTACGAGCAGTACTTC.

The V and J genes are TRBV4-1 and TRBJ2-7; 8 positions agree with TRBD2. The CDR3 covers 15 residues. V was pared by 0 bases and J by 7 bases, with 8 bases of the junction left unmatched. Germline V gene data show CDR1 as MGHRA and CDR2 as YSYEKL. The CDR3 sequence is CASSQDPAGVREQYF. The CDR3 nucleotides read TGCGCCAGCAGCCAAGATCCAGCGGGGGTAAGGGAGCAGTACTTC.

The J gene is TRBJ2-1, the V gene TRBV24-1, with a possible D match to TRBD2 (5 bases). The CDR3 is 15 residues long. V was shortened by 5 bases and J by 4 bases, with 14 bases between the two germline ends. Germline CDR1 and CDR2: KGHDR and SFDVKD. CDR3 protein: CATSAATSLYNEQFF. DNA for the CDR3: TGTGCCACCAGTGCCGCAACTAGTCTGTACAATGAGCAGTTCTTC.

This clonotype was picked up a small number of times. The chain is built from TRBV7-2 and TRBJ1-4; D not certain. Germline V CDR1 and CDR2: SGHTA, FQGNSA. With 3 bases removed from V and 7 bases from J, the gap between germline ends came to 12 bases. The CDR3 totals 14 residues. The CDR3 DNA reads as TGTGCCAGCAGCTTGACGGGTGTTGGTGAAAAACTGTTTTTT. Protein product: CASSLTGVGEKLFF.

The CDR3 DNA sequence: TGCAGTGCTGCCCTAAGGGGTGCCTACAATGAGCAGTTCTTC. As protein: CSAALRGAYNEQFF. The chain is built from TRBV20-1 and TRBJ2-1; tentatively, D is TRBD1 (5 bases). Trimming removed 5 bases from V and 2 bases from J, with 13 bases in between. Germline V CDR1 and CDR2: DFQATT, SNEGSKA (reference sequence). The CDR3 has 14 amino acids.

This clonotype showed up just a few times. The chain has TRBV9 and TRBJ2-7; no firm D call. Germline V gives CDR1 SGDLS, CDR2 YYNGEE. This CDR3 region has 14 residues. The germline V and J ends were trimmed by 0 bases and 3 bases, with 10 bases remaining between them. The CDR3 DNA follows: TGTGCCAGCAGCGTAGGCAACAGAGGCTACGAGCAGTACTTC. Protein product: CASSVGNRGYEQYF.